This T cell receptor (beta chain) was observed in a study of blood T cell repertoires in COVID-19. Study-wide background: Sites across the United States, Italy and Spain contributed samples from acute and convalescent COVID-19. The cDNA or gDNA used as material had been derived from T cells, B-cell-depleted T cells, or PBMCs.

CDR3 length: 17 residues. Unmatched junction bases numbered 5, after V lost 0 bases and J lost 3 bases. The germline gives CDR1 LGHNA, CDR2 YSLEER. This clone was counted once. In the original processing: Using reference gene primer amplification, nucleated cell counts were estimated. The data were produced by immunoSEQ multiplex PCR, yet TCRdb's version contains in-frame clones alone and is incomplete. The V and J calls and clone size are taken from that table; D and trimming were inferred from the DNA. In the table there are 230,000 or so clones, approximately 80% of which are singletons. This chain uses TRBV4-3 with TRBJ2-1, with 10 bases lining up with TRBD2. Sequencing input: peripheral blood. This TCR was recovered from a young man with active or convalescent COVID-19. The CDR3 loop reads CASSQDPRTSGYNEQFF. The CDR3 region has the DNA TGCGCCAGCAGCCAAGATCCCAGGACTAGCGGCTACAATGAGCAGTTCTTC.